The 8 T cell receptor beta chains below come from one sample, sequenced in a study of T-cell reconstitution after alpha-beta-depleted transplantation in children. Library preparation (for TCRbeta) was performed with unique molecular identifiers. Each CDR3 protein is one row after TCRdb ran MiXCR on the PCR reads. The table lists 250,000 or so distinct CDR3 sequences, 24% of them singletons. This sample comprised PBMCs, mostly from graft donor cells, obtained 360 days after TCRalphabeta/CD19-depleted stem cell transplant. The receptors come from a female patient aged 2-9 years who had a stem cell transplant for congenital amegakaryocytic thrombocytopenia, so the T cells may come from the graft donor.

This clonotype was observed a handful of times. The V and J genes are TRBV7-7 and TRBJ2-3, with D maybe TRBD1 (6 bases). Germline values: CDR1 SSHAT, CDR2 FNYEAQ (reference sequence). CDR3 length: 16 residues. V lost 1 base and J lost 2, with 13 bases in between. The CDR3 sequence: CASSLGTGSPTDTQYF. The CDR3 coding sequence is TGTGCCAGCAGCTTAGGTACAGGGAGTCCCACAGATACGCAGTATTTT.

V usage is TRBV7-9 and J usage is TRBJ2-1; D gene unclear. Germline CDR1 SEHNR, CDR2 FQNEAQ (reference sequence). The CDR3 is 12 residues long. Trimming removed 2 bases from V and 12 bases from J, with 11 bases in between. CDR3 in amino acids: CASSLTRLGQFF. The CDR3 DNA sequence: TGTGCCAGCAGCTTAACGAGACTCGGGCAGTTCTTC.

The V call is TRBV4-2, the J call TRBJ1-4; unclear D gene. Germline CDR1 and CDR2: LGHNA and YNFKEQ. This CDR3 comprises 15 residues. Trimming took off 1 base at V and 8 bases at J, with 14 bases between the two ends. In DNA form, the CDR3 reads TGTGCCAGCAGCCAAGTTGCCGGGTTTGAAGAAAAACTGTTTTTT. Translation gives CASSQVAGFEEKLFF.

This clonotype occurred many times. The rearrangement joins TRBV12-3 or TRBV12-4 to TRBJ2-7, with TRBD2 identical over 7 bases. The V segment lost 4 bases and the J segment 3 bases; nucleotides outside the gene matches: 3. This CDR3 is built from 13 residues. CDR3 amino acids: CASSWAGDYEQYF. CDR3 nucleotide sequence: TGTGCCAGCAGTTGGGCGGGGGACTACGAGCAGTACTTC.

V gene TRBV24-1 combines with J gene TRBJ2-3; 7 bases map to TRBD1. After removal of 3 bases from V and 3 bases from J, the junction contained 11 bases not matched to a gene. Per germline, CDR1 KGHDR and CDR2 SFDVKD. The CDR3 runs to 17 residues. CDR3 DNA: TGTGCCACCAGTGATGACTCCGGGACAGAAAAGACAGATACGCAGTATTTT. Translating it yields CATSDDSGTEKTDTQYF.

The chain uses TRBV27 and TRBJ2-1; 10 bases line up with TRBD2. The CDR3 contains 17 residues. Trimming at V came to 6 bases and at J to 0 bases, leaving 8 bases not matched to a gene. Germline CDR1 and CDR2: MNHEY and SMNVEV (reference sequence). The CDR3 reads CASRALAGVSSYNEQFF. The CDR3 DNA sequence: TGTGCCAGCAGAGCGCTAGCGGGGGTCAGCTCCTACAATGAGCAGTTCTTC.

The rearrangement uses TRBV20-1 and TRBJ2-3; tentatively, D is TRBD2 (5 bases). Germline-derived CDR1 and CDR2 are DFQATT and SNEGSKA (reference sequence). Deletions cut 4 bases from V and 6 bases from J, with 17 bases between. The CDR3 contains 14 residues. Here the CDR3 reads CSAIGLVRRDTQYF. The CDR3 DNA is TGCAGTGCTATCGGACTCGTCAGGAGGGATACGCAGTATTTT.

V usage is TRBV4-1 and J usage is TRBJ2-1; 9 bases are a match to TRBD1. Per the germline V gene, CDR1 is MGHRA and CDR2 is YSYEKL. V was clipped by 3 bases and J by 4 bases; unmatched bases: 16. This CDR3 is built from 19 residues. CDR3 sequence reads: CASSQYPVIPGQGYNEQFF. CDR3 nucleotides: TGCGCCAGCAGCCAGTACCCAGTAATCCCGGGACAGGGATACAATGAGCAGTTCTTC.